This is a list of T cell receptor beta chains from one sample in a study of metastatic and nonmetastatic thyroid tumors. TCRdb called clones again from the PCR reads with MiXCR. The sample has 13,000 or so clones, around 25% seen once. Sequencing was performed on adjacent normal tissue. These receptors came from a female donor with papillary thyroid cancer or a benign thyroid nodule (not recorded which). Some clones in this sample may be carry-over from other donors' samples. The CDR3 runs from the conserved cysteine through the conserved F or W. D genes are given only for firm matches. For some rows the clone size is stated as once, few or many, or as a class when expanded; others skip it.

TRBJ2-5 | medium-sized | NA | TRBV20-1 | TGCAGTGCAAGCCACCAAGAGACCCAGTACTTC | CSASHQETQYF
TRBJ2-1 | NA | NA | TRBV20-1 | TGCAGTGCTAGCAGGGGATACAATGAGCAGTTCTTC | CSASRGYNEQFF
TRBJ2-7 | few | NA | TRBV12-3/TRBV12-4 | TGTGCCAGCAGTTTTGGGCCCCGAGAGCAGTACTTC | CASSFGPREQYF
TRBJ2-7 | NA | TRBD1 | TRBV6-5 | TGTGCCAGCACCTGGGGAACTATGACAGGGGCTAACGAGCAGTACTTC | CASTWGTMTGANEQYF
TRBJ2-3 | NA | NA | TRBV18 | TGTGCCAGCTCACCATTGGGGGTGCCAGATACGCAGTATTTT | CASSPLGVPDTQYF
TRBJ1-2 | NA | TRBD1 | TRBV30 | TGTGCCTGGGATCTTTTCGGGCGGACAGGGGGATTTTATGGCTACACCTTC | CAWDLFGRTGGFYGYTF
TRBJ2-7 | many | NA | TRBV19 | TGTGCCAGTAGTGCCAGTACCGACGAGCAGTACTTC | CASSASTDEQYF
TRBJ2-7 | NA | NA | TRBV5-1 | TGCGCCAGCAGCTTGTTAGGCTACGAGCAGTACTTC | CASSLLGYEQYF
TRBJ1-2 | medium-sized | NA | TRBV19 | TGTGCCAGTAGTTTACAGGGAGGGGATATTGGGGGCTACACCTTC | CASSLQGGDIGGYTF
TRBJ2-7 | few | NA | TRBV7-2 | TGTGCCAGCAGCTTAGCGTCCCCGGGAGACTACGAGCAGTACTTC | CASSLASPGDYEQYF
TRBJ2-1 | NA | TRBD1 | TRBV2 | TGTGCCAGCAGCGGGGGACAGGGCTACAATGAGCAGTTCTTC | CASSGGQGYNEQFF
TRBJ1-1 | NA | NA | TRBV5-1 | TGCGCCAGCAGCTTGGGGGGGACGGATGGAGGAACTGAAGCTTTCTTT | CASSLGGTDGGTEAFF
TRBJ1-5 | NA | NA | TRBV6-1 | TGTGCCAGCGGGGTCAATCAGCCCCAGCATTTT | CASGVNQPQHF
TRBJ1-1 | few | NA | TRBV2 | TGTGCCAGCAGTGAACTCGGGAATGGTGCTGAAGCTTTCTTT | CASSELGNGAEAFF
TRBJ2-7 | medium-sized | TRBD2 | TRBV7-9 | TGTGCCAGCAGTCACAGTAGCGGGAGCGAGCAGTACTTC | CASSHSSGSEQYF
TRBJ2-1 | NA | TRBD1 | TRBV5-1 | TGCGCCAGCAGCTTGGGCCCAGGGGGCATCTACAATGAGCAGTTCTTC | CASSLGPGGIYNEQFF